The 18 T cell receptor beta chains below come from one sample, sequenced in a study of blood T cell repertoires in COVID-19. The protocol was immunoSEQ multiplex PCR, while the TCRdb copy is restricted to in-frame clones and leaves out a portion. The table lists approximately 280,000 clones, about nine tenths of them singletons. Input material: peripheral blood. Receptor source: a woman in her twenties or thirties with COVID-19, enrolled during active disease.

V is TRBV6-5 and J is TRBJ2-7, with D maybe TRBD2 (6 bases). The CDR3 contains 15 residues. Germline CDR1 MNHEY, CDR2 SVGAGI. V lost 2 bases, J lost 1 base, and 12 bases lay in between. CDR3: CASSYASAGSYEQYF. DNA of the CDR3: TGTGCCAGCAGTTACGCTAGCGCCGGGTCCTACGAGCAGTACTTC.

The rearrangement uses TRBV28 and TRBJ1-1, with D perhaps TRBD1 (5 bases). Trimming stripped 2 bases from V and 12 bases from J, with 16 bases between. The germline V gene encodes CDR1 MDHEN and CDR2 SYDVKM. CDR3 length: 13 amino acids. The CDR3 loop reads CASSLASGTRPFF. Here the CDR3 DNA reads TGTGCCAGCAGTTTAGCCTCCGGGACTCGACCTTTCTTT. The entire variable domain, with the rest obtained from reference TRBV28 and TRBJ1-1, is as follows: DVKVTQSSRYLVKRTGEKVFLECVQDMDHENMFWYRQDPGLGLRLIYFSYDVKMKEKGDIPEGYSVSREKKERFSLILESASTNQTSMYLCASSLASGTRPFFGQGTRLTVV.

Written as DNA, the CDR3 is TGTGCCAGCAGCACTCTTGCGGGAGCCGGTTACGAGCAGTACTTC. Residues: CASSTLAGAGYEQYF. V gene TRBV28 combines with J gene TRBJ2-7; 7 positions match TRBD2. CDR3 length: 15 residues. Germline values: CDR1 MDHEN, CDR2 SYDVKM. V was pared by 6 bases and J by 4 bases, with 12 bases of the junction left unmatched.

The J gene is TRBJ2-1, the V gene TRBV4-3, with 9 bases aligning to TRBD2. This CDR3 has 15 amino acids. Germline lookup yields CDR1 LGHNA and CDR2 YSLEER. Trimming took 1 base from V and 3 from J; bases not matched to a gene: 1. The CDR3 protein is CASSQGLADYNEQFF. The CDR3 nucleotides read TGCGCCAGCAGCCAAGGACTAGCGGACTACAATGAGCAGTTCTTC.

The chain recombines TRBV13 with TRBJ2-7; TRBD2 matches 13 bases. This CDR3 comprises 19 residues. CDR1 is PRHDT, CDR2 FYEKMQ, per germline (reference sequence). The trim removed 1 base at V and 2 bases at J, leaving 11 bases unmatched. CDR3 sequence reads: CASSLAGTSGIILTYEQYF. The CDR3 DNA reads TGTGCCAGCAGCTTAGCGGGGACTAGCGGGATAATACTTACCTACGAGCAGTACTTC.

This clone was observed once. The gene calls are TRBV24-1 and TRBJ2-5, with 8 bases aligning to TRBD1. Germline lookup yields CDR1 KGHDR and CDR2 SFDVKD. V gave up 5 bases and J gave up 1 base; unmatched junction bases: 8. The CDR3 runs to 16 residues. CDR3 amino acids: CATSARRQGAQETQYF. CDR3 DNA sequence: TGTGCCACCAGTGCAAGAAGGCAGGGGGCCCAAGAGACCCAGTACTTC.

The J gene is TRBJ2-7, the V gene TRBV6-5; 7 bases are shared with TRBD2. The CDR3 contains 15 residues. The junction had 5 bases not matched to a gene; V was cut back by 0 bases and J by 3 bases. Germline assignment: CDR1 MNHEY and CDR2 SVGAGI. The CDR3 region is CASSYSISGLYEQYF. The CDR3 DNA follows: TGTGCCAGCAGTTACTCGATTAGCGGGCTCTACGAGCAGTACTTC.

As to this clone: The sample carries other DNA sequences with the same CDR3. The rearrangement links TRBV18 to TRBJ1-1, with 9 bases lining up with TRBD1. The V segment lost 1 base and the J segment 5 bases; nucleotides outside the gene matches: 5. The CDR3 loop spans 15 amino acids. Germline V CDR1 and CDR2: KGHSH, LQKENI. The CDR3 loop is CASSPLRDRATEAFF. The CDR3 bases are TGTGCCAGCTCACCACTCCGGGACAGGGCTACTGAAGCTTTCTTT.

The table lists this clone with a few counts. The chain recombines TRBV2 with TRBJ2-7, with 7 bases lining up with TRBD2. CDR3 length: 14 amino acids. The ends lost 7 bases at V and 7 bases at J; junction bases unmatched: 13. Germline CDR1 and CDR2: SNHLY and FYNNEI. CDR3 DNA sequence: TGTGCCAGCAACTGGGGCGGGAGATTTGATGAGCAGTACTTC. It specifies CASNWGGRFDEQYF. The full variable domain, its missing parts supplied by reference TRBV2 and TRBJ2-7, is EPEVTQTPSHQVTQMGQEVILRCVPISNHLYFYWYRQILGQKVEFLVSFYNNEISEKSEIFDDQFSVERPDGSNFTLKIRSTKLEDSAMYFCASNWGGRFDEQYFGPGTRLTVT.

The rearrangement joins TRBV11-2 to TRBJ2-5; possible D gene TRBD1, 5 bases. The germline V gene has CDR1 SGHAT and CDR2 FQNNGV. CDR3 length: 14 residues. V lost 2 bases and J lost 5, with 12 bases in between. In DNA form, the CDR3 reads TGTGCCAGCAGCTTACCAGGGCTGGGGGAGACCCAGTACTTC. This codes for CASSLPGLGETQYF.

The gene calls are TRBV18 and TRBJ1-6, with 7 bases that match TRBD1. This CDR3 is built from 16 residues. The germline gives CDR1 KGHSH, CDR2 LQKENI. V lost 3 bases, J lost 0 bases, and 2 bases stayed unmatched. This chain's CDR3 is CASSPTGISYNSPLHF. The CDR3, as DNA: TGTGCCAGCTCACCGACAGGGATCTCCTATAATTCACCCCTCCACTTT.

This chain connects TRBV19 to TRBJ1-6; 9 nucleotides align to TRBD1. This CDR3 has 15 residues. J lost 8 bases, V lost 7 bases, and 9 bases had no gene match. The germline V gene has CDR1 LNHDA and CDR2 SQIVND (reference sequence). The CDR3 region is CASTNLDRGHSPLHF. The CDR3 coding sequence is TGTGCCAGTACCAATTTGGACAGGGGACATTCACCCCTCCACTTT.

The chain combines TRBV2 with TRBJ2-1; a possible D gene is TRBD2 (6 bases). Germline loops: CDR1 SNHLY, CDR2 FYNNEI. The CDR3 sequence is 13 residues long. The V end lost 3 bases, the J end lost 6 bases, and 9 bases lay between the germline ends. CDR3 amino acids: CASSERRGNEQFF. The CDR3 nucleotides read TGTGCCAGCAGTGAGAGGCGGGGCAATGAGCAGTTCTTC.

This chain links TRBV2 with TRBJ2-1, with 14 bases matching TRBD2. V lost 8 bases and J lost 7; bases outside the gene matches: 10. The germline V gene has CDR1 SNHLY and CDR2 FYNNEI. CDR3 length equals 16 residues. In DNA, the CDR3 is TGTGCCAGCGAGGGGACTAGCGGGAGCCTTGGGAATGAGCAGTTCTTC. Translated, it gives CASEGTSGSLGNEQFF.

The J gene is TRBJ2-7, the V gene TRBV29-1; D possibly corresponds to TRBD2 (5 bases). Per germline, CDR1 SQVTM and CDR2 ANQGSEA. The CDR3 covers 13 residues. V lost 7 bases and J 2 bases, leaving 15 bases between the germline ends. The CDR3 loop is CSAAEAATYEQYF. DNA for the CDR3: TGCAGCGCCGCGGAAGCGGCGACCTACGAGCAGTACTTC.

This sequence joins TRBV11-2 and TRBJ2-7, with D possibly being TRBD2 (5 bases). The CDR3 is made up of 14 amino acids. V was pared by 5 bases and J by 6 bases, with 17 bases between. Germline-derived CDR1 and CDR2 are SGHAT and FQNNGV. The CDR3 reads CASSRGQAFAEQYF. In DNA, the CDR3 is TGTGCCAGCAGCCGCGGGCAGGCTTTTGCCGAGCAGTACTTC. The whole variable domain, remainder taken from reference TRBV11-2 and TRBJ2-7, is EAGVAQSPRYKIIEKRQSVAFWCNPISGHATLYWYQQILGQGPKLLIQFQNNGVVDDSQLPKDRFSAERLKGVDSTLKIQPAKLEDSAVYLCASSRGQAFAEQYFGPGTRLTVT.

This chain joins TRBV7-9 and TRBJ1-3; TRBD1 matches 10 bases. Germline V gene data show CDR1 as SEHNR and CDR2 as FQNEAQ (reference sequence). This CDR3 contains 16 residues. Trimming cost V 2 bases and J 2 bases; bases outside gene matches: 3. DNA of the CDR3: TGTGCCAGCAGCTTAAAGGGACAGGGGACTGGAAACACCATATATTTT. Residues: CASSLKGQGTGNTIYF.

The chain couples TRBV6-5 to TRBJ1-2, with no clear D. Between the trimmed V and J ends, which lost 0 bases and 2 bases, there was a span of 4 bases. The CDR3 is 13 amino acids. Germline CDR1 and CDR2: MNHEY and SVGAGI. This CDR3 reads CASSYSRNYGYTF. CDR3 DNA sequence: TGTGCCAGCAGTTACTCGAGGAACTATGGCTACACCTTC.